One sample yielded the 26 T cell receptor beta chains listed below, sequenced in a study of blood T cell repertoires in COVID-19. Data came from immunoSEQ multiplex PCR; TCRdb stores just in-frame clones and leaves some out. The sample comprises about 170,000 clones, over 80% of which are singletons, and 3.5% to 5% rests with the top ten. Sequencing input: peripheral blood. Receptors were obtained from a woman aged 50 to 60 with acute or convalescent COVID-19.

The gene calls are TRBV27 and TRBJ2-1; the D is unclear. Germline CDR1 is MNHEY and CDR2 is SMNVEV (reference sequence). The CDR3 runs 15 residues. V lost 3 bases, J lost 8 bases, and 17 bases lay in between. CDR3 sequence: CASSFISDRVDEQFF. CDR3 sequence (DNA): TGTGCCAGCAGTTTTATCAGCGACCGGGTGGATGAGCAGTTCTTC.

This clone was counted a single time. The rearrangement links TRBV30 to TRBJ1-5; tentative D call: TRBD1 (6 bases). The CDR3 has 14 residues. V gave up 3 bases and J gave up 6 bases, with 15 bases separating them. Per the germline V gene, CDR1 is GTSNPN and CDR2 is SVGIG (reference sequence). Here the CDR3 DNA reads TGTGCCTGGAGGGACAGAGGCGAGAGTCAGCCCCAGCATTTT. Translation gives CAWRDRGESQPQHF.

The V gene is TRBV11-3, the J gene TRBJ2-2; unclear D gene. The germline V gene has CDR1 SGHNT and CDR2 YENEEA. The V end lost 5 bases, the J end lost 6 bases, and 16 bases lay between the germline ends. The CDR3 spans 15 residues. CDR3 coding DNA: TGTGCCAGCAGCGGAAGGTCCCGACGGGCCGGGGAGCTGTTTTTT. It encodes CASSGRSRRAGELFF.

The chain has TRBV14 and TRBJ2-7; the D gene is possibly TRBD2 (6 bases). Per the germline V gene, CDR1 is SGHDN and CDR2 is FVKESK. The CDR3 is 13 amino acids. The V gene lost 5 bases and the J gene lost 2 bases, with 10 bases spanning the gap. The CDR3 DNA sequence: TGTGCCAGCAGCTCCGGGACTCCCTACGAGCAGTACTTC. This codes for CASSSGTPYEQYF.

The V and J genes are TRBV11-3 and TRBJ2-3, with 7 positions matching TRBD1. Trimming took 4 bases from V and 0 from J; bases not matched to a gene: 4. There are 15 residues in the CDR3. Germline V lookup: CDR1 SGHNT, CDR2 YENEEA. Written as DNA, the CDR3 is TGTGCCAGCAGCTATCGGACAGGTAGCACAGATACGCAGTATTTT. Amino acid sequence: CASSYRTGSTDTQYF.

V and J are TRBV12-3 or TRBV12-4 and TRBJ1-2, with 8 positions matching TRBD1. This CDR3 region has 13 residues. With 8 bases clipped from V and 8 bases from J, the junction kept 10 bases outside the gene matches. CDR3 nucleotide sequence: TGTGCCAGCCGCCGGGGACAGGAGGGCGGCTACACCTTC. Translated, it gives CASRRGQEGGYTF.

The chain is built from TRBV3-1 (or the pseudogene TRBV3-2) and TRBJ2-5, with 8 bases matching TRBD1. The CDR3 loop spans 15 amino acids. CDR1 LGHDT and CDR2 YNNKEL come from the germline V gene (reference sequence). With 4 bases clipped from V and 5 bases from J, the junction kept 9 bases outside the gene matches. This chain's CDR3 is CASSLLSGGVETQYF. Here the CDR3 DNA reads TGTGCCAGCAGCCTTTTATCAGGGGGCGTGGAGACCCAGTACTTC.

This clone came up once. The V gene is TRBV7-9, the J gene TRBJ2-7; the match to TRBD1 covers 11 bases. Germline V gene sequence: CDR1 SEHNR, CDR2 FQNEAQ (reference sequence). This CDR3 comprises 16 residues. Trimming took 1 base from V and 4 from J; bases not matched to a gene: 6. CDR3 residues: CASSLDPGQGVYEQYF. The CDR3 coding sequence is TGTGCCAGCAGCTTAGATCCGGGACAGGGGGTATACGAGCAGTACTTC.

The V call is TRBV19, the J call TRBJ1-5; 10 bases map to TRBD1. J was trimmed by 4 bases and V by 3 bases; bases with no gene match: 6. The V gene's germline CDR1 is LNHDA and CDR2 SQIVND (reference sequence). This CDR3 contains 16 residues. CDR3 amino acids: CASSMGDRGRNQPQHF. The DNA of the CDR3 is TGTGCCAGTAGTATGGGAGACAGGGGGCGGAATCAGCCCCAGCATTTT.

This rearrangement joins TRBV4-3 to TRBJ1-2, with D maybe TRBD1 (6 bases). The CDR3 is 14 residues long. Per the germline V gene, CDR1 is LGHNA and CDR2 is YSLEER. Trimming took off 0 bases at V and 7 bases at J, with 12 bases between the two ends. The CDR3 nucleotides are TGCGCCAGCAGCCAAGATTCGGACAGCTTTGGCTACACCTTC. Translation: CASSQDSDSFGYTF.

The chain couples TRBV24-1 to TRBJ2-5; the D gene is possibly TRBD2 (7 bases). Per germline, CDR1 KGHDR and CDR2 SFDVKD. The ends were cut back, 9 bases at V and 4 bases at J, with 14 bases in the middle. The CDR3 totals 13 residues. The CDR3 DNA follows: TGTGCCACCGGAGTGGGGGGGCTAGAGACCCAGTACTTC. The encoded protein is CATGVGGLETQYF.

J is TRBJ2-7 and V is TRBV29-1; the match to TRBD1 covers 9 bases. Unmatched junction bases numbered 6, after V lost 7 bases and J lost 5 bases. The CDR3 has 12 residues. CDR1 is SQVTM, CDR2 ANQGSEA, per germline. The CDR3 spells CSGRQGGHEQYF. The DNA of the CDR3 is TGCAGCGGCCGACAGGGGGGCCACGAGCAGTACTTC.

The V and J genes are TRBV5-4 and TRBJ1-6; TRBD1 matches at 8 bases. Germline CDR1 is SGHNT and CDR2 is YYREEE (reference sequence). The CDR3 is 14 residues long. V shed 4 bases and J 8 bases; nucleotides not matched to a gene: 5. The DNA for the CDR3 is TGTGCCAGCAGCGTGGACAGGGCTTATTCACCCCTCCACTTT. Translated, it gives CASSVDRAYSPLHF.

The chain carries TRBV6-5 and TRBJ1-1; 10 nucleotides align to TRBD1. The V and J ends lost 7 bases and 6 bases, in that order; junction bases with no gene match: 8. The CDR3 contains 14 residues. The germline V gene encodes CDR1 MNHEY and CDR2 SVGAGI. In DNA, the CDR3 is TGTGCCAGCAACACGGGACAGGGGTTCGCTGAAGCTTTCTTT. This encodes CASNTGQGFAEAFF.

The V call is TRBV9, the J call TRBJ2-1; 7 nucleotides align to TRBD2. The V segment lost 0 bases and the J segment 4 bases; nucleotides outside the gene matches: 4. The germline CDR1 and CDR2 sequences are SGDLS and YYNGEE. The length of the CDR3 is 15 residues. Here the CDR3 DNA reads TGTGCCAGCAGCGTAGGGGAGGGCCGGTACAATGAGCAGTTCTTC. Translated: CASSVGEGRYNEQFF.

V and J are TRBV6-5 and TRBJ1-2; 7 bases line up with TRBD1. The V gene's germline CDR1 is MNHEY and CDR2 SVGAGI. The CDR3 loop spans 14 amino acids. With V trimmed by 6 bases and J by 4 bases, 8 bases remained unmatched. CDR3 in amino acids: CASSFDRVGYGYTF. The CDR3 nucleotides read TGTGCCAGCAGCTTCGACAGGGTTGGCTATGGCTACACCTTC.

The chain carries TRBV5-1 and TRBJ2-1, with TRBD2 matching over 13 bases. The length of the CDR3 is 14 residues. Germline-derived CDR1 and CDR2 are SGHRS and YFSETQ. J lost 5 bases, V lost 5 bases, and 1 base had no gene match. The CDR3 region is CASRLAGGNNEQFF. The CDR3 DNA reads TGCGCCAGCAGACTAGCGGGGGGGAACAATGAGCAGTTCTTC.

The chain has TRBV14 and TRBJ1-4, with 9 bases identical to TRBD1. Germline assignment: CDR1 SGHDN and CDR2 FVKESK. The CDR3 covers 16 residues. The V segment lost 2 bases and the J segment 5 bases; nucleotides outside the gene matches: 6. CDR3 sequence reads: CASSQLPGQGNEKLFF. For the CDR3, the DNA is TGTGCCAGCAGCCAACTACCGGGACAGGGAAATGAAAAACTGTTTTTT.

The genes are TRBV5-8 and TRBJ1-5, with TRBD1 matching over 9 bases. The J segment lost 10 bases and the V segment lost 3 bases, leaving 8 bases of the junction unmatched. This CDR3 is 14 amino acids long. Germline V CDR1 and CDR2: SGHTS, YDEGEE. Written as DNA, the CDR3 is TGTGCCAGCAGCTCCGGGACAGGGCCGAAACCCCAGCATTTT. Translating it yields CASSSGTGPKPQHF.

The chain is built from TRBV27 and TRBJ2-3, with 10 bases fitting TRBD1. Germline trimming cut 4 bases from V and 2 bases from J; bases unmatched to any gene: 9. The V gene's germline CDR1 is MNHEY and CDR2 SMNVEV (reference sequence). This CDR3 is built from 17 residues. CDR3 nucleotide sequence: TGTGCCAGCAGTTCCATCAGACAGGGGGCGAACACAGATACGCAGTATTTT. Its protein product is CASSSIRQGANTDTQYF.

The rearrangement joins TRBV10-2 to TRBJ1-1; possibly TRBD1 for D (5 bases). The CDR3 length is 14 residues. V shed 4 bases and J shed 1 base, with 10 bases lying between them. Germline CDR1 and CDR2: WSHSY and SAAADI. The CDR3 bases are TGCGCCAGCAGTGGGGGGGGTAAGAACACTGAAGCTTTCTTT. Encoded protein: CASSGGGKNTEAFF.

This sequence joins TRBV12-3 or TRBV12-4 and TRBJ2-5; D not resolved. The CDR3 runs to 13 residues. V shed 6 bases and J shed 5 bases, with 13 bases lying between them. The CDR3 DNA is TGTGCCAGCAGCCAGAGTTCGAGGGAGACCCAGTACTTC. It yields the protein CASSQSSRETQYF.

The chain combines TRBV7-9 with TRBJ1-1; D unresolved. Trimming removed 5 bases at V and 2 bases at J, with 12 bases between. This CDR3 region has 14 residues. Germline V gene data show CDR1 as SEHNR and CDR2 as FQNEAQ (reference sequence). The CDR3 DNA reads TGTGCCAGCAGCCACATTGACATTAACACTGAAGCTTTCTTT. Translated, it gives CASSHIDINTEAFF.

This chain links TRBV10-1 with TRBJ2-1, with 8 positions matching TRBD2. CDR3 length: 18 amino acids. Germline V gene sequence: CDR1 WNHNN, CDR2 SYGVQD (reference sequence). V was clipped by 8 bases and J by 7 bases; unmatched bases: 22. CDR3 sequence (DNA): TGCGCCAGCGGACCAGACGAGGTTGGAGCGGGAGTAAGGAATGAGCAGTTCTTC. Protein sequence: CASGPDEVGAGVRNEQFF.

The chain employs TRBV30 and TRBJ1-1, with 10 bases aligning to TRBD1. Germline-derived CDR1 and CDR2 are GTSNPN and SVGIG (reference sequence). This CDR3 spans 13 amino acids. V lost 6 bases, J lost 7 bases, and 8 bases stayed unmatched. In nucleotides, the CDR3 is TGTGCCTGTTTTAGACAGGGGGCTAATGAAGCTTTCTTT. Amino acids: CACFRQGANEAFF.

V is TRBV2 and J is TRBJ1-6; TRBD1 is a possible D gene (6 bases). Trimming removed 4 bases from V and 3 bases from J, with 13 bases in between. The germline CDR1 and CDR2 sequences are SNHLY and FYNNEI. The CDR3 totals 16 residues. The CDR3 here is CASSAAGANYNSPLHF. CDR3 DNA: TGTGCCAGCAGTGCAGCGGGGGCAAACTATAATTCACCCCTCCACTTT.